These T cell receptor beta chains were read from a single sample in a study of blood T cell repertoires in COVID-19. Profiled with immunoSEQ multiplex PCR; TCRdb holds only in-frame clones, not every one. The repertoire has about 220,000 clones, about 85% of them found once; the top ten carry 4% to 6%. Sequenced sample: peripheral blood. The origin of the receptors is a woman aged 55-70 years who had recovered from COVID-19. Both conserved end residues are part of each CDR3. D genes are given only for firm matches. Size is stated for part of the rows, as once, few or many counts, or as a class when the clone is expanded.

D gene | J gene | V gene | clone size | CDR3 DNA | CDR3 protein
NA | TRBJ2-1 | TRBV7-2 | NA | TGTGCCAGCAGCTTAGAACTAGCCCCCTACAATGAGCAGTTCTTC | CASSLELAPYNEQFF
NA | TRBJ1-4 | TRBV12-3/TRBV12-4 | NA | TGTGCCAGCAGGGACAACATAGAGGAAAAACTGTTTTTT | CASRDNIEEKLFF
NA | TRBJ2-3 | TRBV9 | NA | TGTGCCAGCAGCGTAGGGGGCAGGGTCAGCACAGATACGCAGTATTTT | CASSVGGRVSTDTQYF
NA | TRBJ1-1 | TRBV29-1 | NA | TGCAGCGTCATTACGGGCAGGGTGGAGGGGGCTTTCTTT | CSVITGRVEGAFF
TRBD1 | TRBJ1-2 | TRBV6-5 | once | TGTGCCAGCAGTAGGGGGACAGGGTTCTATGGCTACACCTTC | CASSRGTGFYGYTF
TRBD1 | TRBJ2-1 | TRBV7-2 | NA | TGTGCCAGCAGCCGTACCGGGACAGGGGGTTACAATGAGCAGTTCTTC | CASSRTGTGGYNEQFF
NA | TRBJ1-1 | TRBV6-5 | NA | TGTGCCAGCAGTTACTCCTACGGGTCCACTGAAGCTTTCTTT | CASSYSYGSTEAFF
TRBD2 | TRBJ2-5 | TRBV4-1 | NA | TGCGCCAGCAGCCAGATAGGGACTAGCGGGGGGCGGGAGACCCAGTACTTC | CASSQIGTSGGRETQYF
NA | TRBJ2-2 | TRBV7-9 | NA | TGTGCCAGCAGCTTCTCTTTCCGCGGTACCGGGGAGCTGTTTTTT | CASSFSFRGTGELFF
NA | TRBJ1-2 | TRBV30 | NA | TGTGCCTCGGGATCGAACTATGGCTACACCTTC | CASGSNYGYTF
TRBD1 | TRBJ2-7 | TRBV7-2 | NA | TGTGCCAGCAGCTTAGGTCGCGGGACAGGAGGGGACGAGCAGTACTTC | CASSLGRGTGGDEQYF
NA | TRBJ2-3 | TRBV4-2 | NA | TGTGCCAGCAGCCCTCCCGCTGACAGGTCAGATACGCAGTATTTT | CASSPPADRSDTQYF
TRBD1 | TRBJ2-5 | TRBV19 | NA | TGTGCCAGTGGACAGGGGAACGTAGAGACCCAGTACTTC | CASGQGNVETQYF
TRBD1 | TRBJ1-6 | TRBV10-3 | NA | TGTGCCATCAGTCTGGACAGGGCCCATTCTCTCCACTTT | CAISLDRAHSLHF
NA | TRBJ2-3 | TRBV3-1/TRBV3-2 | NA | TGTGCCAGCAGTCCCCCAGGCATATCCGCAGATACGCAGTATTTT | CASSPPGISADTQYF
TRBD2 | TRBJ2-1 | TRBV7-3 | NA | TGTGCCAGCAGCTCGACTAGCGGGGGTTACAATGAGCAGTTCTTC | CASSSTSGGYNEQFF
TRBD1 | TRBJ2-7 | TRBV7-8 | NA | TGTGCCAGCAGCTCAAGGGACAGGGCGGGCTACGAGCAGTACTTC | CASSSRDRAGYEQYF
NA | TRBJ1-2 | TRBV18 | NA | TGTGCCAGCTCACCCTCGGACTTACTTAACTATGGCTACACCTTC | CASSPSDLLNYGYTF
NA | TRBJ1-1 | TRBV30 | NA | TGTGCCTGGAGTGTGGAGTTGAACACTGAAGCTTTCTTT | CAWSVELNTEAFF
TRBD2 | TRBJ2-3 | TRBV19 | NA | TGTGCCAGTAGTGGGCGTATTAGCGGGGGGAACACAGATACGCAGTATTTT | CASSGRISGGNTDTQYF
TRBD1 | TRBJ1-5 | TRBV7-8 | once | TGTGCCAGCAGCTTAGACAGGGGGCAGCAGCCCCAGCATTTT | CASSLDRGQQPQHF
NA | TRBJ2-5 | TRBV7-2 | NA | TGTGCCAGCAGCATTGACAGGCCCCAAGAGACCCAGTACTTC | CASSIDRPQETQYF
NA | TRBJ2-5 | TRBV20-1 | NA | TGCAGTGCTAGACTAGCGGAGACCCAGTACTTC | CSARLAETQYF
NA | TRBJ1-1 | TRBV28 | NA | TGTGCCAGCAGCCCGCCTTCTACCACTGAAGCTTTCTTT | CASSPPSTTEAFF
TRBD2 | TRBJ2-2 | TRBV19 | NA | TGTGCCAGTAGTCCGGGACTACCGGGGACCGGGGAGCTGTTTTTT | CASSPGLPGTGELFF
NA | TRBJ1-6 | TRBV7-9 | NA | TGTGCCAGCAGTTCAACAGCCAATTCACCCCTCCACTTT | CASSSTANSPLHF
TRBD2 | TRBJ2-3 | TRBV4-2 | once | TGTGCCAGCAGCCAAGATTCGTTGCGGGGGGCAACAGATACGCAGTATTTT | CASSQDSLRGATDTQYF
NA | TRBJ1-2 | TRBV7-2 | NA | TGTGCCAGCAGCTTATCTTCTACCCGGGGGTATGGCTACACCTTC | CASSLSSTRGYGYTF
TRBD2 | TRBJ2-7 | TRBV3-1/TRBV3-2 | NA | TGTGCCAGCAGCCACGCCTTAACATCGCGGGGGGCAAAAACCTACGAGCAGTACTTC | CASSHALTSRGAKTYEQYF
TRBD2 | TRBJ2-3 | TRBV25-1 | NA | TGTGCCAGCAAGGCTAGCGGAGATACGCAGTATTTT | CASKASGDTQYF
NA | TRBJ2-1 | TRBV9 | NA | TGTGCCAGCAGCGGACCATCCGGACAGAGGCCCAACAATGAGCAGTTCTTC | CASSGPSGQRPNNEQFF
NA | TRBJ1-2 | TRBV5-1 | once | TGCGCCAGCAGCTTGGCCGGCGCAGGCTATGGCTACACCTTC | CASSLAGAGYGYTF
TRBD2 | TRBJ2-3 | TRBV5-1 | NA | TGCGCCAGCAGCTGGGGGGGACTAGCTTATACGCAGTATTTT | CASSWGGLAYTQYF